Presented here are 18 T cell receptor beta chains from one specimen sequenced in a study of T cells in Graves' hyperthyroidism and ophthalmopathy. It was RNA transcripts that yielded the amplified TCR beta CDR3 regions. TCR CDR3 underwent first-round RT-PCR with the HTBI primer set. From the multiplex PCR reads, TCRdb called clonotypes with MiXCR, one entry per CDR3 protein. The table lists 450,000 to 600,000 distinct CDR3 sequences, 14% of them singletons. Source material: blood. The receptors derive from a woman between 40 and 55 years old with Graves' hyperthyroidism.

This clonotype was seen repeatedly, ten times or more. The V call is TRBV7-9, the J call TRBJ2-5, with D possibly being TRBD2 (6 bases). V gave up 3 bases and J gave up 5 bases, with 13 bases separating them. The CDR3 is made up of 14 amino acids. CDR1 SEHNR and CDR2 FQNEAQ come from the germline V gene (reference sequence). DNA for the CDR3: TGTGCCAGCAGCTTGAACGGGGACTCGGAGACCCAGTACTTC. Translated: CASSLNGDSETQYF.

In this sample, this clonotype turned up many times. The gene calls are TRBV12-3 or TRBV12-4 and TRBJ2-7; 12 positions agree with TRBD2. This CDR3 region has 15 residues. Germline trimming cut 5 bases from V and 3 bases from J; bases unmatched to any gene: 5. The CDR3 loop is CASSVGLAGIYEQYF. CDR3 coding DNA: TGTGCCAGCAGTGTTGGACTAGCGGGAATCTACGAGCAGTACTTC.

This clonotype was found many times. The chain joins TRBV18 to TRBJ2-7, with TRBD1 matching over 9 bases. CDR1 and CDR2 (germline): KGHSH, LQKENI. There are 14 residues in the CDR3. Losses at the gene ends were 3 bases for V and 4 bases for J; bases not matched to a gene: 4. CDR3 region: CASSPSGTGYEQYF. DNA for the CDR3: TGTGCCAGCTCACCGTCCGGGACAGGGTACGAGCAGTACTTC.

This clonotype was counted ten times or more. The rearrangement joins TRBV12-3 or TRBV12-4 to TRBJ2-7, with D hard to call. Trimming left V 6 bases short and J 1 base short, with 13 bases between. This CDR3 has 14 amino acids. In nucleotides, the CDR3 is TGTGCCAGCAGCCTAGGTGTCTTGTCCTACGAGCAGTACTTC. Its translation: CASSLGVLSYEQYF.

This clonotype was seen repeatedly, ten times or more. The DNA of the CDR3 is TGTGCCAGCAGTGAGGCGGGACAGGGGACCCTCTACGAGCAGTACTTC. Translated, it gives CASSEAGQGTLYEQYF. The chain employs TRBV28 and TRBJ2-7; 10 bases fit TRBD1. CDR3 length: 16 residues. Germline V gene lookup returns CDR1 MDHEN and CDR2 SYDVKM. The J segment lost 3 bases and the V segment lost 5 bases, leaving 10 bases of the junction unmatched.

The chain is built from TRBV25-1 and TRBJ2-5, with a tentative D call TRBD1 (6 bases). The germline V gene encodes CDR1 MGHDK and CDR2 SYGVNS. CDR3 size: 15 residues. Deletions cut 6 bases from V and 1 base from J, with 15 bases between. CDR3 sequence reads: CASSDFRGGQETQYF. The CDR3 nucleotides are TGTGCCAGCAGCGACTTCCGAGGGGGCCAAGAGACCCAGTACTTC.

The V call is TRBV5-6, the J call TRBJ2-5; 8 bases fit TRBD1. CDR3 size: 14 residues. CDR1 is SGHDT and CDR2 is YYEEEE in the germline V gene. V was clipped by 4 bases and J by 4 bases; unmatched bases: 6. CDR3: CASSAGQGPETQYF. The CDR3 DNA sequence: TGTGCCAGCAGCGCTGGACAGGGCCCAGAGACCCAGTACTTC.

V is TRBV19 and J is TRBJ1-5; tentative D call: TRBD1 (5 bases). This CDR3 comprises 17 residues. The germline gives CDR1 LNHDA, CDR2 SQIVND (reference sequence). V was cut by 0 bases and J by 3 bases, with 15 bases left in between. The CDR3 region is CASSIERSGFNNQPQHF. CDR3 bases: TGTGCCAGTAGTATAGAACGGTCAGGGTTTAACAATCAGCCCCAGCATTTT.

This clonotype was seen once. V and J are TRBV4-1 and TRBJ1-1; D unresolved. With 0 bases removed from V and 4 bases from J, the gap between germline ends came to 12 bases. This CDR3 has 15 amino acids. Germline V gives CDR1 MGHRA, CDR2 YSYEKL. This chain's CDR3 is CASSQDHIASTEAFF. In DNA form, the CDR3 reads TGCGCCAGCAGCCAAGACCATATTGCAAGCACTGAAGCTTTCTTT.

This clonotype has at least ten counts. This CDR3 is CASTQPRSGQSSGNTIYF. CDR3 sequence (DNA): TGTGCCAGCACCCAACCCCGATCCGGCCAGAGCTCTGGAAACACCATATATTTT. The rearrangement joins TRBV6-1 to TRBJ1-3; no firm D call. This CDR3 has 18 amino acids. With 7 bases removed from V and 0 bases from J, the gap between germline ends came to 22 bases. CDR1 and CDR2 (germline): MNHNS, SASEGT.

This clonotype has only a few counts. This sequence joins TRBV9 and TRBJ2-1, with 7 bases fitting TRBD1. This CDR3 spans 15 amino acids. CDR1 SGDLS and CDR2 YYNGEE come from the germline V gene. V lost 3 bases to trimming and J lost 5 bases; unmatched junction nucleotides: 8. The CDR3 reads CASSAGTAIHNEQFF. CDR3 in DNA: TGTGCCAGCAGCGCCGGGACAGCCATACACAATGAGCAGTTCTTC. Full variable domain (outside the CDR3, taken from reference TRBV9 and TRBJ2-1): DSGVTQTPKHLITATGQRVTLRCSPRSGDLSVYWYQQSLDQGLQFLIQYYNGEERAKGNILERFSAQQFPDLHSELNLSSLELGDSALYFCASSAGTAIHNEQFFGPGTRLTVL.

Ten or more counts support this clonotype. This chain links TRBV7-9 with TRBJ1-6; unclear D gene. Per germline, CDR1 SEHNR and CDR2 FQNEAQ (reference sequence). This CDR3 has 15 amino acids. V lost 5 bases, J lost 0 bases, and 8 bases lay in between. The CDR3 protein is CASSRSDSYNSPLHF. The CDR3 region has the DNA TGTGCCAGCAGCAGGTCCGACTCCTATAATTCACCCCTCCACTTT.

A few counts support this clonotype. CDR3 DNA sequence: TGTGCCAGCAGTTATAGGCTAGCGACGTCCGGGAATGAGCAGTTCTTC. Amino acid sequence: CASSYRLATSGNEQFF. V gene TRBV6-2 or TRBV6-3 combines with J gene TRBJ2-1; D possibly corresponds to TRBD2 (6 bases). The germline V gene encodes CDR1 MNHEY and CDR2 SVGEGT. V lost 3 bases, J lost 7 bases, and 19 bases lay in between. This CDR3 spans 16 amino acids.

This clonotype was counted a few times. The gene calls are TRBV27 and TRBJ1-6; D is undetermined. The ends were cut back, 3 bases at V and 7 bases at J, with 4 bases in the middle. This CDR3 has 12 amino acids. Germline assignment: CDR1 MNHEY and CDR2 SMNVEV (reference sequence). CDR3 in amino acids: CASSFLNSPLHF. The CDR3 nucleotides are TGTGCCAGCAGTTTCCTGAATTCACCCCTCCACTTT.

This clonotype was counted at least ten times. The chain recombines TRBV11-1 with TRBJ2-1; 10 nucleotides match TRBD2. Germline CDR1 SGHAT, CDR2 FQDESV (reference sequence). J lost 3 bases, V lost 1 base, and 3 bases had no gene match. The CDR3 consists of 16 residues. CDR3 nucleotides: TGTGCCAGCAGCTTAGGGGGGACTAGCGTCTACAATGAGCAGTTCTTC. Translating it yields CASSLGGTSVYNEQFF.

A word on this clonotype: A clone one base away is much larger, so this may be a read error. This chain uses TRBV7-9 with TRBJ2-1; 9 bases agree with TRBD2. Germline CDR1 SEHNR, CDR2 FQNEAQ (reference sequence). V lost 4 bases to trimming and J lost 9 bases; unmatched junction nucleotides: 4. The CDR3 is 13 residues long. DNA of the CDR3: TGTGCCAGCAGCTGGACTAGCGCTCGTGAGCAGTTCTTC. It specifies CASSWTSAREQFF.

This clonotype was observed a handful of times. The rearrangement joins TRBV24-1 to TRBJ1-1; 10 bases align to TRBD1. The V gene end was trimmed by 2 bases and the J gene end by 6 bases; junction bases not matched to a gene: 5. The V gene's germline CDR1 is KGHDR and CDR2 SFDVKD. CDR3 length: 15 amino acids. CDR3 protein: CATSDSGQGVAEAFF. As DNA, the CDR3 is TGTGCCACCAGTGATTCAGGACAGGGGGTAGCTGAAGCTTTCTTT.

This clonotype was recorded at least ten times. The V gene is TRBV12-3 or TRBV12-4, the J gene TRBJ2-7, with D tentatively TRBD2 (5 bases). V lost 8 bases, J lost 0 bases, and 17 bases lay in between. The CDR3 has 15 amino acids. CDR3 in amino acids: CASGKPAGYSYEQYF. The CDR3 DNA sequence: TGTGCCAGCGGCAAGCCTGCGGGTTACTCCTACGAGCAGTACTTC.